A selection of T cell receptor beta chains follows, all from one sample in a study of shared clonotypes between healthy human individuals. TCRdb's copy holds only in-frame clones and misses some; the assay was immunoSEQ multiplex PCR. The sample holds nearly 750,000 clones, just under 75% seen once. The sequencing input was memory CD4+ T cells sorted from blood. The receptors come from a woman in her twenties or thirties in good health. Each CDR3 is given with its conserved first and last residue. The D gene is left open where the match is weak. The listing skips clone size in some rows; elsewhere it reads once, few, many or a size class.

d_call	v_call	clone_size	j_call	cdr3_nt	cdr3_aa
TRBD1	TRBV28	-	TRBJ1-2	TGTGCCAGCAGGTTACAGGGGACAGGCGGCTACACCTTC	CASRLQGTGGYTF
TRBD1	TRBV19	-	TRBJ2-6	TGTGCCAGTAGTCCCGGACAGGTACTCTCTGGGGCCAACGTCCTGACTTTC	CASSPGQVLSGANVLTF
-	TRBV11-3	-	TRBJ2-3	TGTGCCAGCAGCTTAGGCCAGGGAACAGATACGCAGTATTTT	CASSLGQGTDTQYF
-	TRBV27	-	TRBJ2-7	TGTGCCAGCAGTTCCCCCGGTAGCTCCTACGAGCAGTATTTC	CASSSPGSSYEQYF
TRBD2	TRBV5-1	few	TRBJ2-3	TGCGCCAGCAGCCGGGGGACTAGCGGGAGGACAGATACGCAGTATTTT	CASSRGTSGRTDTQYF
TRBD2	TRBV7-9	-	TRBJ2-1	TGTGCCAGCAGCGACAAACTAGCGGGAAAACCCAATGAGCAGTTCTTC	CASSDKLAGKPNEQFF
-	TRBV5-4	-	TRBJ1-1	TGTGCCAGCAGCTCCATATCTTCTTCCAGTCAGGGTGGATCGGCTTTCTTT	CASSSISSSSQGGSAFF
-	TRBV18	-	TRBJ2-2	TGTGCCAGCTCAGGGCTAGAAAACACCGGGGAGCTGTTTTTT	CASSGLENTGELFF
-	TRBV2	-	TRBJ2-6	TGTGCCAGCAGTGAACTCGGGCGGAGCTCTGGGGCCAACGTCCTGACTTTC	CASSELGRSSGANVLTF
TRBD1	TRBV7-2	-	TRBJ2-1	TGTGCCAGCAGCTTAGGGGGACAGGGTAGGAGACACAATGAGCAGTTCTTC	CASSLGGQGRRHNEQFF
-	TRBV11-2	-	TRBJ2-1	TGTGCCAGCAGACCATCTGGGCAGCGGGCAATAAGTGAGCAGTTCTTC	CASRPSGQRAISEQFF
-	TRBV11-2	few	TRBJ2-3	TGTGCCAGCAGCTCCCAACTGATGAATACGCAGTATTTT	CASSSQLMNTQYF
-	TRBV28	-	TRBJ1-2	TGTGCCAGCAGCCCGGGACATTTAACTGGACGAGGCTACACCTTC	CASSPGHLTGRGYTF
TRBD1	TRBV5-1	-	TRBJ2-2	TGCGCCAGCAGTTCCGGGACAGAAGGTACCGGGGAGCTGTTTTTT	CASSSGTEGTGELFF
-	TRBV5-1	-	TRBJ1-4	TGCGCCAGCAGCAAAGGGGGAGCGGGTGAAAAACTGTTTTTT	CASSKGGAGEKLFF
-	TRBV5-1	many	TRBJ2-2	TGCGCCAGCAGCTCGGGACACAACACCGGGGAGCTGTTTTTT	CASSSGHNTGELFF
-	TRBV11-2	-	TRBJ1-1	TGTGCCAGCAGCTTAGATCGGGACGTGGGGGAAGCTTTCTTT	CASSLDRDVGEAFF
TRBD2	TRBV6-1	once	TRBJ2-5	TGTGCCAGCAAGAGGCTAGCGGGAGCGCATGAGACCCAGTACTTC	CASKRLAGAHETQYF
-	TRBV18	once	TRBJ1-1	TGTGCCAGCTCACCTGAGACTGAAGCTTTCTTT	CASSPETEAFF
-	TRBV28	-	TRBJ1-4	TGTGCCAGCAGAAGGGAGACTAATGAAAAACTGTTTTTT	CASRRETNEKLFF